Listed below are T cell receptor beta chains from one sample, sequenced in a study of cytomegalovirus exposure and HLA in healthy donors. TCRdb's copy holds only in-frame clones and misses some; the assay was immunoSEQ multiplex PCR. The table has about 140,000 clones, around 80% seen once; the top ten hold under 5.5%. The sample consisted of PBMCs. These receptors originate from a man aged 25-45 years in good health. Both conserved end residues are part of each CDR3. Each record gives: CDR3 length, D gene, V gene, J gene, clone size, CDR3 protein, CDR3 DNA. D genes are given only for firm matches. Clone size is given for some rows only: seen once, a few or many times, or a class if the clone is expanded.

18,NA,TRBV7-9,TRBJ1-2,NA,CASSAEQGFESANYGYTF,TGTGCCAGCAGCGCCGAACAGGGATTCGAATCAGCTAACTATGGCTACACCTTC
14,TRBD1,TRBV7-9,TRBJ2-7,NA,CASSLGTGVDEQYF,TGTGCCAGCAGCTTGGGGACAGGGGTCGACGAGCAGTACTTC
16,NA,TRBV28,TRBJ2-1,NA,CASLSWAAKEGFEQFF,TGTGCCAGCCTATCCTGGGCCGCAAAGGAGGGTTTTGAGCAGTTCTTC
19,TRBD1,TRBV6-1,TRBJ2-4,few,CASSADQGADGPAKNIQYF,TGTGCCAGCAGTGCAGACCAGGGGGCGGACGGTCCAGCCAAAAACATTCAGTACTTC
14,TRBD1,TRBV2,TRBJ1-5,few,CASSAGGLGQPQHF,TGTGCCAGCAGTGCAGGGGGCTTGGGGCAGCCCCAGCATTTT
15,TRBD1,TRBV5-1,TRBJ2-5,NA,CASSGGQGLQETQYF,TGCGCCAGCAGCGGGGGACAGGGCCTGCAAGAGACCCAGTACTTC
17,NA,TRBV5-6,TRBJ1-5,NA,CASSLAGEALGHQPQHF,TGTGCCAGCAGCTTGGCCGGGGAGGCCTTAGGGCATCAGCCCCAGCATTTT
13,NA,TRBV27,TRBJ1-2,NA,CASSFLGNPGYTF,TGTGCCAGCAGTTTTCTGGGGAACCCGGGGTACACCTTC
15,NA,TRBV28,TRBJ1-5,NA,CASSPRRGSNQPQHF,TGTGCCAGCAGTCCGCGGAGGGGAAGCAATCAGCCCCAGCATTTT
15,TRBD1,TRBV19,TRBJ1-2,once,CASTHSGTGYYGYTF,TGTGCCAGTACCCACTCGGGGACAGGGTACTATGGCTACACCTTC
15,NA,TRBV29-1,TRBJ2-1,NA,CSVEGRFGNNNEQFF,TGCAGCGTTGAAGGACGTTTCGGGAACAACAATGAGCAGTTCTTC
16,TRBD2,TRBV27,TRBJ2-1,NA,CASTSMTSGRYNEQFF,TGTGCCAGCACCTCCATGACTAGCGGAAGATACAATGAGCAGTTCTTC
15,TRBD2,TRBV6-1,TRBJ2-1,NA,CASSEGTSGSDEQFF,TGTGCCAGCAGTGAGGGGACTAGCGGGAGTGATGAGCAGTTCTTC
16,TRBD1,TRBV5-1,TRBJ2-1,NA,CASSSLGQGYRIEQFF,TGCGCCAGCAGCTCATTAGGACAGGGGTATAGGATTGAGCAGTTCTTC
15,TRBD1,TRBV18,TRBJ2-7,NA,CASSQAGTGAYEQYF,TGTGCCAGCTCACAAGCCGGGACAGGGGCCTACGAGCAGTACTTC
16,NA,TRBV5-5,TRBJ1-5,NA,CASSLAVKRVGQPQHF,TGTGCCAGCAGCTTGGCGGTCAAGAGGGTGGGTCAGCCCCAGCATTTT
15,TRBD1,TRBV5-1,TRBJ1-2,once,CASSPGTGIGYGYTF,TGCGCCAGCAGCCCAGGGACAGGGATAGGGTATGGCTACACCTTC
15,TRBD1,TRBV2,TRBJ1-3,NA,CASSGRQGSRNTIYF,TGTGCCAGCAGTGGGCGACAGGGATCAAGAAACACCATATATTTT
14,NA,TRBV29-1,TRBJ2-7,NA,CSVEEGLTPYEQYF,TGCAGCGTTGAAGAAGGACTAACCCCCTACGAGCAGTACTTC
19,NA,TRBV1,TRBJ2-7,NA,CTSRHRTGLRLDQSHEQYF,TGCACCAGCAGGCACCGGACAGGGTTGAGACTAGATCAGAGTCACGAGCAGTACTTC
14,NA,TRBV9,TRBJ2-7,NA,CASSVGVGVGEQYF,TGTGCCAGCAGCGTAGGGGTAGGGGTTGGCGAGCAGTACTTC
13,NA,TRBV7-9,TRBJ2-6,NA,CASSVQVANVLTF,TGTGCCAGCAGCGTACAGGTAGCCAACGTCCTGACTTTC